This paragraph reports one TCR beta chain. Its antigen is not identified. This sample is part of a study of shared clonotypes between healthy human individuals. Overall study: Every donor yielded three CD4 naive, three CD4 memory, two CD8 naive and one CD8 memory plate. Study-level findings and limits: Roughly 4.6% of naive CD4 clonotypes were common to a few donors.

Profiled with immunoSEQ multiplex PCR; TCRdb holds only in-frame clones, not every one. The sample shows 700,000 or so clones, approximately 75% of them seen only once. Germline V gene sequence: CDR1 SGHRS, CDR2 YFSETQ. The CDR3 is 14 residues long. V shed 1 base, J shed 5 bases, and the junction held 2 bases outside the gene matches. The rearrangement joins TRBV5-1 to TRBJ2-3; 9 bases map to TRBD2. The clonotype originates from a woman aged 25 to 39 in good health. Source material: memory CD4+ T cells sorted from blood. Subset noted: CD45RA-negative fraction. This CDR3 reads CASSLTSGLDTQYF. The CDR3 DNA sequence: TGCGCCAGCAGCTTGACTAGCGGGTTAGATACGCAGTATTTT.